The rows below give T cell receptor beta chains drawn from one sample of a study of OX40 agonist ivuxolimab in advanced cancers. Repertoires were generated with immunoSEQ multiplex PCR, while TCRdb's copy carries only in-frame clones and drops some. Among some 90,000 clones listed, about 90% were seen once. The sequences come from CD4+ or CD8+ T cells sorted from blood, collected in a trial of the OX40 agonist ivuxolimab. All receptors come from an adult with an advanced solid tumor such as melanoma, head and neck, liver or kidney cancer. Each CDR3 is given with its conserved first and last residue. Each record gives: V gene, D gene, clone size, J gene, CDR3 length, CDR3 DNA, CDR3 protein. D genes are given only for firm matches. The size of a clone is reported for some rows only, either as once, few or many, or as a class for expanded clones.

>TRBV19|-|-|TRBJ2-2|13
TGTGCCAGTAGTAACAGCGGAGCCGGGGAGCTGTTTTTT
CASSNSGAGELFF
>TRBV10-1|-|-|TRBJ2-3|12
TGCGCCAGCAGTGTCGGCACAGATACGCAGTATTTT
CASSVGTDTQYF
>TRBV10-3|-|-|TRBJ2-7|11
TGTGCCATGGGGTTATCCTACGAGCAGTACTTC
CAMGLSYEQYF
>TRBV7-3|-|-|TRBJ1-2|15
TGTGCCAGCAGCTTAGATGGGAGAGCCGTGTATGGCTACACCTTC
CASSLDGRAVYGYTF
>TRBV7-2|-|-|TRBJ1-2|13
TGTGCCAGCAGCTTAATAGGGAACCATGGCTACACCTTC
CASSLIGNHGYTF
>TRBV7-9|-|-|TRBJ1-6|15
TGTGCCAGCAGCTTAACTGCGGGCGGAGATTCACCCCTCCACTTT
CASSLTAGGDSPLHF
>TRBV29-1|-|few|TRBJ1-1|11
TGCAGCGTTGTAGCTTTGCAGGGGGCTTTCTTT
CSVVALQGAFF
>TRBV5-1|-|-|TRBJ2-1|15
TGCGCCAGCAGCCCTCCCGGCCTCATCGGGTCTGAGCAGTTCTTC
CASSPPGLIGSEQFF
>TRBV28|-|-|TRBJ2-7|12
TGTGCCAGCAGTAAGGGGGTGCCCGAGCAGTACTTC
CASSKGVPEQYF
>TRBV19|TRBD2|-|TRBJ2-1|16
TGTGCCAGTAGGAAGCGGGAGGGCGGGTCCTACAATGAGCAGTTCTTC
CASRKREGGSYNEQFF
>TRBV5-1|-|-|TRBJ1-2|13
TGCGCCAGCAGCTTCGGAACTAACTATGGCTACACCTTC
CASSFGTNYGYTF
>TRBV5-1|TRBD1|-|TRBJ2-5|16
TGCGCCAGCAGCTCGGGGGCCCAGGGGGCCGGGGAGACCCAGTACTTC
CASSSGAQGAGETQYF
>TRBV15|TRBD2|-|TRBJ2-5|15
TGTGCCACCAGCAGCCGAGCGGGAGCTTGGGAGACCCAGTACTTC
CATSSRAGAWETQYF
>TRBV20-1|-|-|TRBJ1-1|11
TGCAGTGCTATTAGGGGTCCTGAAGCTTTCTTT
CSAIRGPEAFF
>TRBV5-1|-|-|TRBJ1-5|15
TGTGCCAGCAGTCAAGGGGGACGGGGCAATCAGCCCCAGCATTTT
CASSQGGRGNQPQHF
>TRBV18|TRBD2|-|TRBJ2-1|15
TGTGCCAGCTCACCACGGACTAGCGGGAGTAATGAGCAGTTCTTC
CASSPRTSGSNEQFF
>TRBV15|-|-|TRBJ2-5|17
TGTGCCACCAGCAGGGAGATGACTAGGGCCGGCGGGGAGACCCAGTACTTC
CATSREMTRAGGETQYF
>TRBV5-1|TRBD2|-|TRBJ2-3|15
TGCGCCAGCAGCTTACCTAGCGGGACCGCAGATACGCAGTATTTT
CASSLPSGTADTQYF
>TRBV30|-|few|TRBJ1-1|14
TGTGCCTGGAGTGTCCATCTTGGGAGAACAGAAGCTTTCTTT
CAWSVHLGRTEAFF
>TRBV28|-|-|TRBJ2-7|16
TGTGCCAGCAGTTTAGCGGGCGGCTTCGGGGTCCACGAGCAGTACTTC
CASSLAGGFGVHEQYF
>TRBV7-2|TRBD1|once|TRBJ1-2|15
TGTGCCAGCAGCGTAGAACAGGGGGCGGTCTATGGCTACACCTTC
CASSVEQGAVYGYTF
>TRBV7-8|TRBD1|-|TRBJ2-7|14
TGTGCCAGCAGCCAATCGGACAGGGGCGGCGAGCAGTACTTC
CASSQSDRGGEQYF
>TRBV4-2|-|-|TRBJ1-1|15
TGTGCCAGCAGCCTAGAACAGCGAGGGGACACTGAAGCTTTCTTT
CASSLEQRGDTEAFF
>TRBV7-2|TRBD1|-|TRBJ1-5|16
TGTGCCAGCAGCTTAGCGGGACAGGGGGTTAATCAGCCCCAGCATTTT
CASSLAGQGVNQPQHF